Listed here are 20 T cell receptor beta chains from one sample, sequenced in a study of blood T cell repertoires in COVID-19. Sequencing was performed with immunoSEQ multiplex PCR; in TCRdb, only in-frame clones are kept and a portion is missing. The table has 300,000 to 400,000 clones, roughly 90% seen once; the top ten hold around 0.97%. The specimen was PBMCs or T cells enriched from blood (not recorded which). The receptors here all came from a woman between 25 and 40 years old with acute COVID-19.

The gene calls are TRBV7-6 and TRBJ2-3, with TRBD2 matching 10 bases. Trimming removed 5 bases from V and 2 bases from J; junction bases left unmatched: 7. This CDR3 is built from 16 residues. CDR1 SGHVS and CDR2 FNYEAQ come from the germline V gene. CDR3 amino acids: CASSEELAGITDTQYF. In DNA form, the CDR3 reads TGTGCCAGCAGCGAAGAACTAGCGGGGATCACAGATACGCAGTATTTT.

The chain links TRBV5-6 to TRBJ1-1; D is possibly TRBD1 (6 bases). V dropped 5 bases and J dropped 1 base, with 12 bases sitting between them. Looked up from germline, CDR1 is SGHDT and CDR2 is YYEEEE. The CDR3 is 14 residues long. CDR3 sequence reads: CASRPWGRNTEAFF. CDR3 in DNA: TGTGCCAGCAGACCCTGGGGGCGGAACACTGAAGCTTTCTTT.

The genes are TRBV5-6 and TRBJ2-4, with D perhaps matching TRBD1 (6 bases). The germline V gene has CDR1 SGHDT and CDR2 YYEEEE. Trimming removed 3 bases at V and 6 bases at J, with 16 bases between. This CDR3 is 15 amino acids long. The CDR3 reads CASSSWGRKANIQYF. The CDR3 DNA is TGTGCCAGCAGCTCGTGGGGGCGCAAAGCAAACATTCAGTACTTC.

The chain uses TRBV7-9 and TRBJ2-7; the match to TRBD1 covers 8 bases. The trim removed 6 bases at V and 5 bases at J, leaving 9 bases unmatched. This CDR3 has 14 amino acids. Germline CDR1 and CDR2: SEHNR and FQNEAQ (reference sequence). The CDR3 is CASSRDRSDHEQYF. CDR3 nucleotides: TGTGCCAGCAGTAGGGACAGGTCCGACCACGAGCAGTACTTC.

This chain connects TRBV7-4 to TRBJ1-1; D gene ambiguous. From germline, CDR1 is SGHVT and CDR2 SQSDAQ. The CDR3 consists of 14 residues. The V end was cut by 3 bases, the J end by 5 bases, with 13 bases between. The CDR3 nucleotides read TGTGCCAGCAGCTTTGGAGGACTTGGGACTGAAGCTTTCTTT. The encoded protein is CASSFGGLGTEAFF.

V is TRBV4-1 and J is TRBJ2-3; D call uncertain. Germline CDR1 and CDR2: MGHRA and YSYEKL. The V and J ends lost 0 bases and 1 base respectively, with 8 bases between them. The CDR3 is 15 residues long. The CDR3 DNA is TGCGCCAGCAGCCAAGATGGCATGCGCACAGATACGCAGTATTTT. It specifies CASSQDGMRTDTQYF.

In its sample, this clone was seen once. This chain uses TRBV28 with TRBJ1-5, with D perhaps matching TRBD1 (5 bases). The V end was cut by 6 bases, the J end by 7 bases, with 13 bases between. This CDR3 is built from 13 residues. Germline V lookup: CDR1 MDHEN, CDR2 SYDVKM. As DNA, the CDR3 is TGTGCCAGCAGCCCGACAGTTTTCCAGCCCCAGCATTTT. Its translation is CASSPTVFQPQHF.

This clone was recorded once. The rearrangement links TRBV27 to TRBJ1-2, with a weak D call TRBD1 (5 bases). The CDR3 contains 14 residues. V was cut by 5 bases and J by 4 bases, with 14 bases left in between. Germline-derived CDR1 and CDR2 are MNHEY and SMNVEV (reference sequence). CDR3 residues: CASSPSGPGYGYTF. CDR3 bases: TGTGCCAGCAGTCCCTCAGGGCCGGGCTATGGCTACACCTTC.

The chain employs TRBV27 and TRBJ2-3; 13 nucleotides line up with TRBD2. The CDR3 covers 16 residues. Germline CDR1 MNHEY, CDR2 SMNVEV (reference sequence). V lost 2 bases to trimming and J lost 5 bases; unmatched junction nucleotides: 4. CDR3 residues: CASSLQLAGGRDTQYF. CDR3 DNA sequence: TGTGCCAGCAGTTTACAACTAGCGGGGGGGCGAGATACGCAGTATTTT.

This rearrangement joins TRBV6-4 to TRBJ1-1; D not certain. Germline CDR1 is MRHNA and CDR2 is SNTAGT. V lost 4 bases, J lost 7 bases, and 16 bases lay in between. This CDR3 is 14 amino acids long. CDR3 sequence: CASSVFGSSSEAFF. DNA for the CDR3: TGTGCCAGCAGTGTATTCGGCTCTTCTAGTGAAGCTTTCTTT.

This clone was found once. The chain joins TRBV7-9 to TRBJ1-4, with D unresolved. Germline V CDR1 and CDR2: SEHNR, FQNEAQ (reference sequence). The CDR3 is 14 amino acids. Trimming shortened V by 1 base and J by 5 bases, and 8 bases separated the two germline ends. Here the CDR3 reads CASSLVQLNEKLFF. CDR3 sequence (DNA): TGTGCCAGCAGCTTAGTACAGTTAAATGAAAAACTGTTTTTT.

In nucleotides, the CDR3 is TGTGCCAGCAGAGGGACAGGAGAATACGAGCAGTACTTC. Its protein product is CASRGTGEYEQYF. The chain couples TRBV2 to TRBJ2-7, with TRBD1 identical over 8 bases. Germline trimming cut 6 bases from V and 4 bases from J; bases unmatched to any gene: 5. This CDR3 region has 13 residues. Germline CDR1 SNHLY, CDR2 FYNNEI.

The V and J genes are TRBV27 and TRBJ1-6; D not resolved. The V gene lost 3 bases and the J gene lost 0 bases, with 9 bases spanning the gap. Per germline, CDR1 MNHEY and CDR2 SMNVEV (reference sequence). The CDR3 is 16 amino acids. CDR3 amino acids: CASSLSTPSYNSPLHF. The CDR3 bases are TGTGCCAGCAGTTTGTCAACACCCTCCTATAATTCACCCCTCCACTTT.

The chain recombines TRBV25-1 with TRBJ1-6; 9 bases align to TRBD1. CDR1 MGHDK and CDR2 SYGVNS come from the germline V gene. Unmatched junction bases numbered 4, after V lost 2 bases and J lost 8 bases. The CDR3 loop spans 15 amino acids. The CDR3 spells CASSETTGGHSPLHF. CDR3 bases: TGTGCCAGCAGTGAAACGACAGGGGGACATTCACCCCTCCACTTT. The whole variable domain, remainder taken from reference TRBV25-1 and TRBJ1-6, is EADIYQTPRYLVIGTGKKITLECSQTMGHDKMYWYQQDPGMELHLIHYSYGVNSTEKGDLSSESTVSRIRTEHFPLTLESARPSHTSQYLCASSETTGGHSPLHFGNGTRLTVT.

The chain is built from TRBV5-1 and TRBJ2-3; possibly TRBD2 for D (5 bases). This CDR3 spans 14 amino acids. Per germline, CDR1 SGHRS and CDR2 YFSETQ. V lost 0 bases to trimming and J lost 2 bases, with 7 bases between them. The CDR3 is CASSLGRSTDTQYF. The CDR3 DNA reads TGCGCCAGCAGCTTGGGGAGGTCCACAGATACGCAGTATTTT.

The chain is built from TRBV5-1 and TRBJ2-5; the D gene is possibly TRBD2 (7 bases). V was pared by 5 bases and J by 0 bases, with 11 bases between. Germline CDR1 and CDR2: SGHRS and YFSETQ. This CDR3 is built from 14 residues. The CDR3 DNA follows: TGCGCCAGCAGTAACGGGGGGCACCAAGAGACCCAGTACTTC. Its protein is CASSNGGHQETQYF.

This chain joins TRBV4-1 and TRBJ1-3; D not certain. This CDR3 contains 15 residues. Germline assignment: CDR1 MGHRA and CDR2 YSYEKL. The germline V and J ends were trimmed by 4 bases and 0 bases, with 10 bases remaining between them. The DNA for the CDR3 is TGCGCCAGCAGCCGTGAAGCCCCCTCTGGAAACACCATATATTTT. This translates into CASSREAPSGNTIYF.

The chain joins TRBV19 to TRBJ2-1; the D gene is possibly TRBD2 (6 bases). The CDR3 consists of 13 residues. Germline V gene sequence: CDR1 LNHDA, CDR2 SQIVND (reference sequence). The V and J ends lost 9 bases and 4 bases respectively, with 13 bases between them. Here the CDR3 DNA reads TGTGCCAGCCGGGACTTGAAATACAATGAGCAGTTCTTC. Its translation is CASRDLKYNEQFF.

V is TRBV27 and J is TRBJ1-1, with 7 bases matching TRBD1. Germline V gene data show CDR1 as MNHEY and CDR2 as SMNVEV (reference sequence). This CDR3 is 18 amino acids long. The V gene end was trimmed by 5 bases and the J gene end by 4 bases; junction bases not matched to a gene: 19. The CDR3 protein is CASSPHPIQGTTGTEAFF. Written as DNA, the CDR3 is TGTGCCAGCAGTCCCCACCCCATACAGGGGACAACGGGCACTGAAGCTTTCTTT.

V is TRBV6-5 and J is TRBJ2-7; TRBD1 matches at 8 bases. This CDR3 spans 13 amino acids. J lost 6 bases, V lost 5 bases, and 6 bases had no gene match. The germline V gene encodes CDR1 MNHEY and CDR2 SVGAGI. CDR3 protein: CASSRQGNSEQYF. CDR3 coding DNA: TGTGCCAGCAGTCGACAGGGGAACAGCGAGCAGTACTTC.